Below, 3 T cell receptor beta chains from the same sample are listed, as sequenced in a study of T cells in Graves' hyperthyroidism and ophthalmopathy. The TCR beta CDR3 regions underwent amplification using RNA transcripts as the source. First-round RT-PCR of the TCR CDR3 relied on the HTBI primer set. TCRdb re-analysed the multiplex PCR reads in MiXCR, keeping a single row per CDR3 protein. The sample includes 250,000 to 400,000 distinct CDR3 sequences, about 13% of them seen just once. The source material was blood. The source of these receptors is a middle-aged woman with Graves' ophthalmopathy.

This clonotype has a count of ten or more. The genes are TRBV28 and TRBJ1-2; D gene ambiguous. Trimming took 5 bases from V and 6 from J, leaving 13 bases between them. The germline V gene has CDR1 MDHEN and CDR2 SYDVKM. There are 13 residues in the CDR3. The CDR3 spells CASSPAGTNGYTF. DNA of the CDR3: TGTGCCAGCAGTCCAGCGGGCACTAATGGCTACACCTTC.

This rearrangement joins TRBV30 to TRBJ2-1, with D possibly matching TRBD2 (5 bases). Germline V CDR1 and CDR2: GTSNPN, SVGIG (reference sequence). Deletions cut 3 bases from V and 9 bases from J, with 18 bases between. The CDR3 extends over 14 amino acids. The CDR3 nucleotides are TGTGCCTGGAGCCTTGGACTCCGCGGCAGTGAGCAGTTCTTC. Its protein is CAWSLGLRGSEQFF.

This clonotype has ten or more counts. V and J are TRBV28 and TRBJ2-7; D remains ambiguous. This CDR3 spans 14 amino acids. V was shortened by 5 bases and J by 2 bases, with 13 bases between the two germline ends. The germline gives CDR1 MDHEN, CDR2 SYDVKM. CDR3 in DNA: TGTGCCAGCAGTCTCTGGGCCCAGACCTACGAGCAGTACTTC. Translation: CASSLWAQTYEQYF.